These 18 T cell receptor beta chains were all obtained from the same sample, sequenced in a study of tumor-infiltrating lymphocytes in primary liver carcinoma. Researchers generated TCR beta cDNA from about 0.5 ug of total RNA, relying on a constant-region primer. Sequencing libraries for TCR beta derived from three nested multiplex PCR rounds that used slightly modified ARM-PCR. The first two PCR rounds used TRBV1-TRBV30 forward primers with a C-beta reverse primer, 9 to 10 cycles each. A single record per CDR3 protein comes from TCRdb applying MiXCR to the multiplex PCR reads. Of roughly 200,000 distinct CDR3 sequences listed, just under 85% were seen once; the top ten hold 15% to 20%. Total RNA and DNA came together from approximately 20-30 mg of bulk tissue without cell sorting. The sample comprised tumor tissue from primary liver carcinoma. These receptors came from a man aged 40-50 years with primary liver carcinoma and hepatitis B virus infection.

This clonotype has a single count. At one end, the junction sequence differs from germline, possibly due to a read error. The rearrangement joins TRBV6-2 or TRBV6-3 to TRBJ2-7, with a possible D match to TRBD2 (5 bases). The germline gives CDR1 MNHEY, CDR2 SVGEGT. The CDR3 has 14 residues. The CDR3 sequence: CASSLWAGPDEQYF. The DNA for the CDR3 is TGTGCAAGCAGTCTCTGGGCGGGTCCCGACGAGCAGTACTTC.

Concerning this clonotype itself: Compared with germline, one end of the junction differs, possibly owing to a read error. In DNA, the CDR3 is TGTGCCAGCAGTCTCAGAGAAGACACTGAATCTTTCTTT. This translates into CASSLREDTESFF. The chain carries TRBV12-3 or TRBV12-4 and TRBJ1-1; D uncertain. The length of the CDR3 is 13 residues.

Of note for this clonotype: Relative to the germline gene, one junction end is altered; a read error may explain this. The V and J genes are TRBV11-2 and TRBJ2-2, with D tentatively TRBD2 (5 bases). CDR1 and CDR2 (germline): SGHAT, FQNNGV. This CDR3 has 12 amino acids. The CDR3 sequence is CASNPDSGELLF. The CDR3 DNA reads TGTGCCAGTAACCCTGATTCCGGGGAGCTGTTATTT.

V gene TRBV4-2 combines with J gene TRBJ2-1, with no clear D. Trimming left V 4 bases short and J 1 base short, with 14 bases between. The CDR3 runs to 16 residues. Germline assignment: CDR1 LGHNA and CDR2 YNFKEQ. In DNA form, the CDR3 reads TGTGCCAGCAGCCGACCTGGACCCCATTCCTACAATGAGCAGTTCTTC. This translates into CASSRPGPHSYNEQFF.

Comments on this clonotype: One end of the junction is discordant with germline, which a read error may explain. This rearrangement joins TRBV4-1 to TRBJ2-5; 9 nucleotides line up with TRBD2. Germline V gene lookup returns CDR1 MGHRA and CDR2 YSYEKL. CDR3 size: 16 residues. CDR3 DNA sequence: TGCGCCAGCATCCAAAATCCAGGACTAGCGAGAGAGACCCAGTACTTC. Protein product: CASIQNPGLARETQYF.

In the case of this clonotype: One base away lies a much larger clone, so this may be a sequencing read error. V and J are TRBV7-9 and TRBJ2-1, with TRBD2 matching 11 bases. CDR3 length: 14 amino acids. CDR1 is SEHNR, CDR2 FQNEAQ, per germline (reference sequence). CDR3 sequence reads: CASSSGTSGAVRLF. The DNA of the CDR3 is TGTGCCAGCAGCTCCGGGACTAGCGGAGCCGTGCGGTTATTC.

The genes are TRBV6-2 or TRBV6-3 and TRBJ1-1; tentatively, D is TRBD1 (5 bases). Trimming pared 6 bases from V and 12 bases from J, leaving 29 bases between. Germline V gene lookup returns CDR1 MNHEY and CDR2 SVGEGT. The CDR3 has 16 amino acids. The CDR3 region is CASRRSDIWRGTETFF. The CDR3 DNA reads as TGTGCCAGCAGAAGATCCGATATATGGAGGGGCACCGAAACTTTCTTT.

Turning to this clonotype: The missing conserved phenylalanine or tryptophan at the end of this CDR3 makes a read error likely. The V and J genes are TRBV12-3 or TRBV12-4 and TRBJ1-2; D not resolved. The CDR3 spans 12 residues. The CDR3 here is CASSLGGYDYTV. The CDR3 bases are TGTGCCAGCAGTTTAGGAGGCTATGACTACACCGTC.

A remark on this clonotype: Germline and junction disagree at one end, which may indicate a read error. The chain couples TRBV5-6 to TRBJ2-7; a weak D match, TRBD1 (5 bases). This CDR3 spans 13 amino acids. The germline V gene has CDR1 SGHDT and CDR2 YYEEEE. The CDR3 DNA reads as TGTGCAAGCAGCTTGTTCAGGGTGTGGGAGCAGTACTTC. Translating it yields CASSLFRVWEQYF.

To note about this clonotype: At one end, the junction sequence differs from germline, possibly due to a read error. The J gene is TRBJ2-1, the V gene TRBV6-2 or TRBV6-3; D gene uncertain. The germline gives CDR1 MNHEY, CDR2 SVGEGT. The CDR3 has 15 amino acids. The CDR3 DNA reads TGTGCCAGCAGTTCCCGCGCCGATGTATTCGATGAACAGTTCTTT. This codes for CASSSRADVFDEQFF.

This clonotype was detected only a few times. A much larger clone differs by one base, so this may be a read error. The gene calls are TRBV12-3 or TRBV12-4 and TRBJ1-5; D ambiguous. CDR3 length: 15 amino acids. V lost 2 bases and J lost 4, with 12 bases in between. The CDR3 nucleotides are TGTGCCAGCAGTTTAAATCACCAGACAAATCAGCCCCAGCATTTT. Its protein is CASSLNHQTNQPQHF.

This chain links TRBV24-1 with TRBJ2-7, with 11 bases fitting TRBD2. The CDR3 consists of 17 residues. Germline V gene sequence: CDR1 KGHDR, CDR2 SFDVKD. Losses at the gene ends were 7 bases for V and 5 bases for J; bases not matched to a gene: 15. CDR3 coding DNA: TGTGCCACCAGCAGTTCCGGTACTAGCGGGAGAGTCGACGAGCAGTACTTC. Protein product: CATSSSGTSGRVDEQYF.

With respect to this clonotype: The junction shows a germline mismatch at one end, possibly a read error. The chain employs TRBV11-1 and TRBJ2-1; 14 bases align to TRBD2. The CDR3 covers 16 residues. Germline assignment: CDR1 SGHAT and CDR2 FQDESV (reference sequence). The CDR3 region is CGSSPRGLAGVGEKLF. DNA for the CDR3: TGTGGCAGCAGCCCCCGGGGACTAGCGGGAGTCGGGGAGAAGTTATTC.

A remark on this clonotype: One end of the junction does not line up with germline, which may come from a read error. This chain links TRBV11-3 with TRBJ2-1; D ambiguous. The CDR3 has 12 amino acids. Germline V gene lookup returns CDR1 SGHNT and CDR2 YENEEA. CDR3 sequence: CANSLNSNEQFF. The CDR3 DNA sequence: TGTGCCAACAGCTTAAATTCTAATGAGCAGTTCTTC. The entire variable domain, with the rest obtained from reference TRBV11-3 and TRBJ2-1, is as follows: EAGVVQSPRYKIIEKKQPVAFWCNPISGHNTLYWYLQNLGQGPELLIRYENEEAVDDSQLPKDRFSAERLKGVDSTLKIQPAELGDSAVYLCANSLNSNEQFFGPGTRLTVL.

Concerning this clonotype: This clone may be a read error of a much larger clone one base away. The rearrangement joins TRBV5-1 to TRBJ2-7; D is unresolved. Germline V CDR1 and CDR2: SGHRS, YFSETQ. The CDR3 length is 12 residues. The ends were cut back, 1 base at V and 6 bases at J, with 8 bases in the middle. CDR3 coding DNA: TGCGCCAGCAGCTTGCCTGCGGTCGAGCAGTACTTC. Its protein is CASSLPAVEQYF.

Note on this clonotype: The conserved closing phenylalanine or tryptophan is absent in this CDR3, likely reflecting a read error. The chain recombines TRBV29-1 with TRBJ2-5, with TRBD2 matching over 11 bases. From germline, CDR1 is SQVTM and CDR2 ANQGSEA. V lost 8 bases and J lost 4; bases outside the gene matches: 12. The CDR3 has 15 residues. CDR3 sequence: CSIRTSGCWAETQYL. The CDR3 region has the DNA TGCAGCATTCGGACTAGCGGGTGTTGGGCAGAGACCCAGTACTTG.

This sequence joins TRBV6-1 and TRBJ2-7; 9 nucleotides line up with TRBD2. This CDR3 is 15 amino acids long. J gave up 2 bases and V 7 bases, and 9 bases lay outside the gene matches. Per germline, CDR1 MNHNS and CDR2 SASEGT. CDR3 coding DNA: TGTGCCAGCAAGAGTAGCGGGAGCTTTACCTACGAGCAGTACTTC. Translation gives CASKSSGSFTYEQYF.

On this clonotype: Mismatch with germline at one junction end may stem from a read error. The rearrangement joins TRBV29-1 to TRBJ2-5, with a possible D match to TRBD2 (6 bases). The germline V gene has CDR1 SQVTM and CDR2 ANQGSEA. This CDR3 contains 13 residues. DNA for the CDR3: TGCAACGTCAAACTAGAAGATCGGGAGACCCAGCACTTC. Translated: CNVKLEDRETQHF.